Detailed here is one T cell receptor (beta chain). The CDR3 sequence is 13 residues long. Per the germline V gene, CDR1 is MNHEY and CDR2 is SVGAGI. V lost 6 bases to trimming and J lost 0 bases, with 9 bases between them. This entry comes from a study of blood T cell repertoires in COVID-19. Whole-study context: COVID-19 samples, acute and convalescent, were from the United States, Italy and Spain. The cDNA or gDNA used as material had been derived from T cells, B-cell-depleted T cells, or PBMCs.

As originally analysed: Cell counts per sample came from amplifying reference gene primers. The table came from immunoSEQ multiplex PCR; TCRdb's copy has only in-frame clones and leaves some out. That table gives V, J and clone size, and the DNA gave D and trimming. Found here are tens of thousands of clones, 80% to 90% of them singletons; the top ten hold roughly 26%. The specimen sequenced was peripheral blood. The receptor was derived from a woman of 80 years or more with active or convalescent COVID-19. V and J are TRBV6-5 and TRBJ2-7, with D possibly matching TRBD1 (5 bases). CDR3 protein: CASRVGPSYEQYF. The CDR3 DNA follows: TGTGCCAGCAGAGTGGGGCCCTCCTACGAGCAGTACTTC.